This T cell receptor (beta chain) was observed in a study of T cells after yellow fever vaccination. Points from the study as a whole: Most primary-vaccination clones recurred post-booster (just under 98% CD4, over 70% CD8).

There are 13 residues in the CDR3. Trimming shortened V by 6 bases and J by 4 bases, and 11 bases separated the two germline ends. Germline V gene data show CDR1 as SGHRS and CDR2 as YFSETQ. This clonotype was observed many times. Its antigen is not known. They built TCR cDNA with 5'RACE template switching, a step that put in a universal primer site and UMIs. A single record per CDR3 protein comes from TCRdb applying MiXCR to the 5' RACE reads. Of 250,000 or so distinct CDR3 sequences listed, over 6.5% are singletons. The TCR originated in a man aged 25 to 40 who received the YFV17D yellow fever vaccine. The sample consisted of CD4+ T cells sorted from PBMCs, taken on the day of the yellow fever booster vaccination. This rearrangement joins TRBV5-1 to TRBJ2-1, with D tentatively TRBD1 or TRBD2 (5 bases each). The CDR3 DNA follows: TGCGCCAGCACATCCGGGACGTACAATGAGCAGTTCTTC. Translated: CASTSGTYNEQFF.